One and the same sample provided the 18 T cell receptor beta chains below, sequenced in a study of T cells in Graves' hyperthyroidism and ophthalmopathy. Researchers amplified the TCR beta CDR3 regions from RNA transcripts. When the TCR CDR3 underwent first-round RT-PCR, the HTBI primer set was used. TCRdb re-derived calls from the multiplex PCR reads in MiXCR, one entry per CDR3 protein. The sample lists hundreds of thousands of distinct CDR3 sequences, 15% to 19% occurring once. Material for sequencing was blood. These TCRs come from a young woman with Graves' hyperthyroidism.

The chain carries TRBV3-1 and TRBJ1-5; D uncertain. Germline values: CDR1 LGHDT, CDR2 YNNKEL (reference sequence). The CDR3 is made up of 14 amino acids. The germline V and J ends were trimmed by 0 bases and 9 bases, with 12 bases remaining between them. The CDR3 region is CASSQDPIGRPQHF. The CDR3 bases are TGTGCCAGCAGCCAAGATCCCATAGGGAGGCCCCAGCATTTT.

This clonotype was counted at least ten times. The chain uses TRBV12-3 or TRBV12-4 and TRBJ2-3, with 7 positions matching TRBD2. The CDR3 contains 14 residues. V lost 3 bases to trimming and J lost 2 bases; unmatched junction nucleotides: 2. CDR3 region: CASSFAGATDTQYF. CDR3 sequence (DNA): TGTGCCAGCAGTTTTGCGGGAGCCACAGATACGCAGTATTTT.

This clonotype appeared many times. The gene calls are TRBV7-2 and TRBJ2-3; no firm D call. V lost 5 bases, J lost 2 bases, and 14 bases lay in between. Germline V gene sequence: CDR1 SGHTA, CDR2 FQGNSA. The CDR3 sequence is 15 residues long. CDR3 sequence (DNA): TGTGCCAGCAGCGACCGTAGGGCCCTCACAGATACGCAGTATTTT. As protein: CASSDRRALTDTQYF.

This clonotype was recorded at least ten times. The chain combines TRBV2 with TRBJ2-1; no reliable D call. The CDR3 sequence is 16 residues long. Trimming shortened V by 0 bases and J by 5 bases, and 14 bases separated the two germline ends. Per the germline V gene, CDR1 is SNHLY and CDR2 is FYNNEI. CDR3: CASSEAPPAAHNEQFF. The CDR3 DNA is TGTGCCAGCAGTGAAGCCCCCCCGGCGGCTCACAATGAGCAGTTCTTC.

This clonotype has a count of ten or more. The rearrangement uses TRBV3-1 and TRBJ1-3, with TRBD1 matching 7 bases. The CDR3 loop spans 19 amino acids. V lost 4 bases and J lost 3; bases outside the gene matches: 18. Germline V lookup: CDR1 LGHDT, CDR2 YNNKEL (reference sequence). The CDR3 region is CASSLYGTVAPRSGNTIYF. The CDR3 DNA reads TGTGCCAGCAGCCTATACGGGACAGTTGCCCCGAGGAGTGGAAACACCATATATTTT.

This clonotype was seen many times. V gene TRBV27 combines with J gene TRBJ1-1; no reliable D call. With 3 bases removed from V and 0 bases from J, the gap between germline ends came to 5 bases. In germline, CDR1 is MNHEY, CDR2 SMNVEV (reference sequence). The CDR3 is 13 residues long. The CDR3 DNA sequence: TGTGCCAGCAGTTTTGGGATGAACACTGAAGCTTTCTTT. This translates into CASSFGMNTEAFF.

This clonotype occurred many times. The chain recombines TRBV30 with TRBJ2-7, with 11 bases that match TRBD2. J lost 2 bases, V lost 1 base, and 7 bases had no gene match. This CDR3 comprises 16 residues. Germline loops: CDR1 GTSNPN, CDR2 SVGIG (reference sequence). CDR3 protein: CAWSGTSGRRTYEQYF. CDR3 nucleotides: TGTGCCTGGAGTGGGACTAGCGGGCGCCGTACCTACGAGCAGTACTTC. Filled out from reference TRBV30 and TRBJ2-7, the complete variable domain reads SQTIHQWPATLVQPVGSPLSLECTVEGTSNPNLYWYRQAAGRGLQLLFYSVGIGQISSEVPQNLSASRPQDRQFILSSKKLLLSDSGFYLCAWSGTSGRRTYEQYFGPGTRLTVT.

In this sample, this clonotype turned up many times. V and J are TRBV18 and TRBJ2-1, with D unresolved. The V gene's germline CDR1 is KGHSH and CDR2 LQKENI. Trimming removed 4 bases at V and 10 bases at J, with 8 bases between. The CDR3 has 11 residues. For the CDR3, the DNA is TGTGCCAGCTCACTACGAAAAGAGCAGTTCTTC. This translates into CASSLRKEQFF.

At least ten counts were recorded for this clonotype. The chain recombines TRBV12-5 with TRBJ1-5; the D is unclear. V was pared by 1 base and J by 5 bases, with 0 bases between. The CDR3 covers 11 residues. From germline, CDR1 is LGHNT and CDR2 FRNRAP. CDR3 sequence: CASGLDQPQHF. The CDR3 DNA reads TGTGCTAGTGGTTTGGATCAGCCCCAGCATTTT.

Ten or more counts support this clonotype. The rearrangement joins TRBV12-3 or TRBV12-4 to TRBJ2-7, with 7 bases lining up with TRBD2. V shed 7 bases and J 4 bases; nucleotides not matched to a gene: 10. The CDR3 is made up of 14 amino acids. The CDR3 DNA sequence: TGTGCCAGCACCCCAAGCGGGACTTTGTACGAGCAGTACTTC. The encoded protein is CASTPSGTLYEQYF.

This clonotype was detected many times. The V call is TRBV7-9, the J call TRBJ1-5; D is ambiguous. CDR3 length: 15 residues. Germline V gene data show CDR1 as SEHNR and CDR2 as FQNEAQ (reference sequence). Trimming cost V 6 bases and J 0 bases, with 12 bases left between them. CDR3 DNA: TGTGCCAGCAGTTTGGGCGATTATAGCAATCAGCCCCAGCATTTT. Its translation: CASSLGDYSNQPQHF.

The chain combines TRBV6-5 with TRBJ1-2; D uncertain. The V and J ends lost 4 bases and 6 bases respectively, with 12 bases between them. This CDR3 has 13 amino acids. Germline V gene sequence: CDR1 MNHEY, CDR2 SVGAGI. Here the CDR3 DNA reads TGTGCCAGCAGTTCAGACGTGTGGGATGGCTACACCTTC. Its protein product is CASSSDVWDGYTF.

The chain recombines TRBV6-1 with TRBJ2-7; 7 bases are shared with TRBD1. Germline trimming cut 6 bases from V and 1 base from J; bases unmatched to any gene: 6. Germline values: CDR1 MNHNS, CDR2 SASEGT. The CDR3 length is 14 residues. CDR3 sequence (DNA): TGTGCCAGCAGGCCCCGGGACAGTTCCTACGAGCAGTACTTC. Residues: CASRPRDSSYEQYF.

This clonotype was found many times. V gene TRBV7-9 combines with J gene TRBJ1-6, with unresolved D. V was shortened by 1 base and J by 7 bases, with 5 bases between the two germline ends. The CDR3 consists of 13 residues. Germline CDR1 SEHNR, CDR2 FQNEAQ (reference sequence). CDR3 DNA sequence: TGTGCCAGCAGCTTAGGGTCGAATTCACCCCTCCACTTT. This encodes CASSLGSNSPLHF.

The rearrangement links TRBV2 to TRBJ2-2; D remains ambiguous. V gave up 3 bases and J gave up 6 bases, with 14 bases separating them. CDR3 length equals 15 residues. Germline V gives CDR1 SNHLY, CDR2 FYNNEI. In DNA, the CDR3 is TGTGCCAGCAGTGAGGCTTTGGTGTCTCCCGGGGAGCTGTTTTTT. Protein sequence: CASSEALVSPGELFF.

This clonotype was seen more than once but under ten times. The chain joins TRBV30 to TRBJ2-6, with 7 bases matching TRBD2. The CDR3 is 15 amino acids. Germline V lookup: CDR1 GTSNPN, CDR2 SVGIG (reference sequence). With V trimmed by 3 bases and J by 4 bases, 6 bases remained unmatched. The CDR3, as DNA: TGTGCCTGGAGGGGGGAGGGGCTCGGGGCCAACGTCCTGACTTTC. This codes for CAWRGEGLGANVLTF.

This clonotype was observed many times. V gene TRBV6-1 combines with J gene TRBJ2-7; 11 nucleotides agree with TRBD2. V was pared by 6 bases and J by 5 bases, with 12 bases of the junction left unmatched. The CDR3 extends over 16 amino acids. Germline values: CDR1 MNHNS, CDR2 SASEGT. The CDR3 DNA reads as TGTGCCAGCAGACCCCGGATCACTAGCGGGGGCAACGAGCAGTACTTC. Amino acids: CASRPRITSGGNEQYF.

This chain joins TRBV27 and TRBJ1-1; D is ambiguous. The CDR3 contains 13 residues. The V end was cut by 2 bases, the J end by 8 bases, with 12 bases between. Germline V gene lookup returns CDR1 MNHEY and CDR2 SMNVEV (reference sequence). As DNA, the CDR3 is TGTGCCAGCAGTTTAGGGAGCGTGACAGAAGCTTTCTTT. It yields the protein CASSLGSVTEAFF.